This TCR beta chain was retrieved from a study of cytomegalovirus exposure and HLA in healthy donors (dated by TCRdb to the late 2010s). Background on the whole study: In an earlier analysis of roughly 500 of the donors, approximately 300 Gb of sequence data and 90 million to 130 million unique TCR beta sequences from about 180 million T cells were reported. An earlier analysis of about 600 of the donors used high-throughput TCR beta sequencing to judge whether each TCR beta V gene segment behaved as functional or pseudogenic. Of the roughly 390 genotyped donors, over 80% were placed in the genetic ancestry cluster associated with self-reported Caucasian donors. Genome-wide SNP genotypes for about 55% of the 666 donors were used in a later genetic analysis, which treated that subset as a discovery cohort. The aim of the study was to test whether cataloging public T cell receptors could identify signatures of past pathogen exposure. Rather than drawing on any new phenotypic data, the later analysis identified candidate immune exposures from TCR beta sequences and the way those sequences occurred across donors. In addition to the first cohort of 666 subjects, a separate validation cohort of 130 or so different subjects was used. Using immunosequencing, the study profiled T cell repertoires from roughly 650 subjects and related those repertoires to cytomegalovirus serostatus. HLA typing included class I and class II loci at four-digit resolution. Donor age, sex, ethnicity and CMV serostatus were compiled together with the repertoire data. About five DR-DQ haplotypes were treated as single units for association and clustering because of strong linkage in the cohort. About 300 gigabases of sequencing data and approximately 84 million unique TCR sequences were included in an early release covering roughly 600 HLA-typed donors. High-throughput TCR immunosequencing, statistical association of individual TCRs with disease status, and machine learning were combined to predict cytomegalovirus infection status. Typing coverage varied by locus: 629-630 donors for A, B, C, DRB1 and DQB1; roughly 560 for DQA1; over 600 for DPA1; some 470 for DPB1. All discovery cohort repertoires had been generated on a single sequencing platform. Among some 410 genotyped donors of the cohort, an average of approximately 200,000 unique TCR beta nucleotide sequences was sequenced per donor, of which about 20% were non-productive. To study patterns of TCR occurrence, a later analysis re-analyzed previously published TCR beta repertoires from 550 to 800 donors and added high-resolution HLA genotyping. Summary of the overall study and its limitations: Presence/absence analyses assumed roughly uniform sequencing depth across donors, an assumption that may not hold. When HLA alleles, especially DR and DQ, strongly co-occurred, TCR associations were difficult to assign to individual alleles. The study listed approximately 150 TCR beta chains as associated with cytomegalovirus. Because the 87-base-pair reads could not distinguish some IMGT-functional V segments, including TRBV6-2 and TRBV6-3, those segments were excluded. The earlier analysis of a few hundred of the donors excluded seventeen rarely observed V segments, including chromosome 9 orphons, because counts were too low. Linkage disequilibrium might explain the correlated functional status among segregating V segments, but an unknown experimental factor could not be excluded. The cohort was sequenced for TCR beta chains only, and without alpha or paired-chain data the features that could be detected were limited. Most TCR sequences were observed very rarely across donors, whereas some public TCRs were present in many individuals. A later genetic analysis reported fewer N-insertions in productive TCRs among donors in an Asian-associated ancestry cluster than the roughly 640-donor mean. A further reported finding was that TCR beta sequences accurately predicted the HLA-A and HLA-B alleles for most subjects in the first cohort. For the cohort, immune exposure information was limited to CMV serostatus. A cluster of highly shared sequence variants was judged likely to represent a technical artifact of the sequencing pipeline. Broadly in line with IMGT annotations, most TCR beta V segments showed up in productive rearrangements about 87% or about 30% of the time in an earlier analysis of around 550 of the donors. The classifier was reported to diagnose cytomegalovirus status with high specificity and sensitivity in both the original cohort and the validation cohort. Several of the top co-occurrence clusters appeared to be linked to parvovirus B19, influenza, CMV and Epstein-Barr virus, according to a later analysis. A later analysis found that TCR association rates varied across HLA loci, with DRB1 alleles showing the most associated TCRs and HLA-C alleles the fewest. Specific HLA alleles were associated with 15,000 to 20,000 TCR beta sequences at a false discovery rate of 0.05 in a later analysis. A few of the identified cytomegalovirus-associated TCR beta chains were confirmed in vitro to be specific for cytomegalovirus antigens. Because some donors lacked HLA typing at each locus, the association tests relied only on the typed subset. In a later analysis, HLA-associated TCR beta chains showed more clonal expansion and lower generation probabilities than non-associated chains that were equally common. In a later analysis, most CMV-associated TCR beta chains were found to appear HLA-restricted, with HLA associations seemingly driven largely by CMV exposure. The authors suggested that the approach could potentially be generalized to other disease states and immunological phenotypes. V-gene and J-gene trimming of TCR beta chains was associated with a missense DCLRE1C variant in a later genetic analysis, and the association was replicated in an independent cohort.

Library preparation employed the immunoSEQ multiplex PCR assay. The multiplex PCR relied on a mix of 60 forward primers for TCR Vbeta segments and 13 reverse primers for TCR Jbeta segments. A multiplex PCR assay on genomic DNA amplified the CDR3 region of rearranged TCR beta genes. Amplified TCR beta libraries were sequenced as 87-base-pair reads on the Illumina HiSeq System. In the authors' own workflow: In a later analysis, around 80 million unique TCR beta chains were counted across the roughly 610 repertoires, and around 10 million of these chains were shared by at least two donors. To remove PCR and sequencing errors, raw reads were error-corrected and collapsed into unique sequences using a nearest-neighbor algorithm that merged closely related sequences. Alignment of CDR3 sequences to IMGT reference sequences was used to assign V, D and J gene segments. For a sequence to be retained, at least a six-nucleotide match to both a V gene segment and a J gene segment was required. Rearrangements were called productive when the CDR3 lacked stop codons and stayed in frame with V and J; all others were non-productive. Following IMGT convention, CDR3 was defined as the stretch from the second conserved V-encoded cysteine to the conserved J-encoded phenylalanine. The earlier analysis of approximately 590 of the donors excluded any sequence lacking an unambiguous match to a single V gene segment. In an earlier analysis of several hundred of the donors, a V segment was called functional when productive rearrangements were above 56.7%, and segregating when the standard deviation between donors exceeded 5%. A statistical classification framework was developed to diagnose cytomegalovirus status using the catalog of TCR beta chain sequences. In a later analysis, V and J genes were assigned by comparing TCR nucleotide sequences against IMGT/GENE-DB human TR gene sequences. The TCRdist pipeline was used in a later analysis to assign CDR3 sequences and most-parsimonious VDJ recombination scenarios. In a later analysis, each TCR beta chain was defined by its CDR3 amino acid sequence together with its V-gene family, and reads without a unique V-gene family were excluded. As a way to deal with suspected cross-contamination and a sequencing artifact, a later analysis dropped 640 or so nucleotide sequences that were highly shared and had low generation probability. In a later analysis, a clonal expansion index was calculated for each public chain from normalized within-repertoire ranks of inferred template counts. In a later analysis, generation probabilities were computed using a VDJ recombination model fitted to out-of-frame rearrangements, and the results were checked against IGoR. A later analysis scored TCR-TCR, TCR-HLA and TCR-CMV co-occurrence with hypergeometric tests, applying a repertoire-size bias correction to TCR pairs. False discovery rates were estimated in a later analysis by permuting HLA or CMV assignments 20 times. In a later analysis, co-occurring TCRs were grouped using DBSCAN, and TCRdist sequence similarity was added for clustering within HLA-allele-positive subsets. Repertoires with fewer than 30,000 or more than 120,000 public chains were left out of co-occurrence clustering, as were about 5 repertoires with anomalous nucleotide sharing. TCRdb took over this immuneACCESS table, retaining in-frame rearrangements with V and J assigned. Such tables are incomplete; in checked studies, under half of the missing clones stem from an unresolved V gene, and the remainder is unexplained. V and J calls and clone size come straight from that table; D and trimming were deduced from the DNA. The sample table contains some 250,000 clones; only one count was recorded for more than 75% of them. The ten top clones hold around 5.4% of the sample.

V and J are trimmed by 6 bases and 8 bases, and the gene matches miss 5 bases of the junction. CDR1 SQVTM and CDR2 ANQGSEA were looked up in the germline V gene. The CDR3, from cysteine to phenylalanine, totals 13 residues. The CDR3 DNA has 39 bases and is translated from base 1. A word on this clone: It has no known antigen specificity. No much larger clonotype is one base removed from it; base qualities were not supplied.

The cohort consisted of 670 or so healthy bone marrow donors. All cohort members were sampled while nominally healthy, although unrecorded immune exposures were likely present. The donor tested CMV seropositive and was one of the 289 seropositive cohort members. A peripheral blood sample was provided by each donor, and peripheral blood mononuclear cells were used for TCR beta sequencing. The Qiagen DNeasy Blood Extraction Kit was used to extract genomic DNA from the blood cell samples. The sample was PBMCs. The clonotype was recovered from a woman aged 40 to 50 in good health and CMV-seropositive. The V and J genes are TRBV29-1 and TRBJ1-6; the junction holds 9 bases that match TRBD1. The nucleotide sequence is given as TGCAGCGTCGCGACAGGGGGGGATTCACCCCTCCACTTT. The encoded protein is CSVATGGDSPLHF. Here the CDR3 is joined to the reference TRBV29-1 and TRBJ1-6 genes, and the full variable domain is: SAVISQKPSRDICQRGTSLTIQCQVDSQVTMMFWYRQQPGQSLTLIATANQGSEATYESGFVIDKFPISRPNLTFSTLTVSNMSPEDSSIYLCSVATGGDSPLHFGNGTRLTVT.